These 21 T cell receptor beta chains came from one sample sequenced in a study of T cells of healthy individuals. TCRdb analysed the 5' RACE reads with MiXCR anew, one entry per CDR3 protein. The sample has around 80,000 distinct CDR3 sequences, approximately 4.8% seen once; the top ten hold 7.5% to 8%. The receptors originated from a female donor in good health.

This clonotype was seen ten or more times. The rearrangement links TRBV28 to TRBJ1-5; TRBD1 is a possible D gene (5 bases). V was pared by 6 bases and J by 5 bases, with 5 bases between. Germline assignment: CDR1 MDHEN and CDR2 SYDVKM. CDR3 length equals 11 residues. CDR3 bases: TGTGCCAGCAGGACAGATCAGCCCCAGCATTTT. Translated: CASRTDQPQHF.

This clonotype has ten or more counts. The chain links TRBV2 to TRBJ1-2; possibly TRBD1 for D (5 bases). Germline V gene data show CDR1 as SNHLY and CDR2 as FYNNEI. This CDR3 region has 13 residues. V shed 4 bases and J shed 8 bases, with 14 bases lying between them. CDR3 protein: CASSGGTPRGYTF. CDR3 bases: TGTGCCAGCAGTGGAGGGACCCCGCGGGGCTACACCTTC.

This clonotype was detected ten times or more. This sequence joins TRBV30 and TRBJ1-4, with D uncertain. V was pared by 4 bases and J by 5 bases, with 5 bases between. CDR3 length equals 11 residues. Germline V lookup: CDR1 GTSNPN, CDR2 SVGIG (reference sequence). The CDR3: CAWKGNEKLFF. Here the CDR3 DNA reads TGTGCCTGGAAAGGGAATGAAAAACTGTTTTTT.

The chain employs TRBV19 and TRBJ2-2; tentatively, D is TRBD1 (6 bases). CDR1 is LNHDA, CDR2 SQIVND, per germline (reference sequence). This CDR3 region has 15 residues. Trimming removed 1 base at V and 6 bases at J, with 12 bases between. CDR3 sequence: CASSIVLAGAGELFF. The CDR3 DNA sequence: TGTGCCAGTAGTATAGTCCTGGCAGGGGCCGGGGAGCTGTTTTTT.

This clonotype was found many times. The rearrangement joins TRBV6-2 or TRBV6-3 to TRBJ2-1, with 8 bases aligning to TRBD2. CDR3 length: 15 amino acids. Trimming took 4 bases from V and 9 from J; bases not matched to a gene: 11. CDR1 and CDR2 (germline): MNHEY, SVGEGT. CDR3 protein: CASSSTGLLAVEQFF. The DNA of the CDR3 is TGTGCCAGCAGTTCGACAGGCCTACTAGCGGTTGAGCAGTTCTTC.

J is TRBJ1-3 and V is TRBV9; the D is unclear. V lost 4 bases to trimming and J lost 8 bases, with 10 bases between them. CDR1 is SGDLS, CDR2 YYNGEE, per germline. CDR3 length: 12 amino acids. The CDR3 loop is CASSHLEHTIYF. The CDR3 bases are TGTGCCAGCAGCCATCTCGAACACACCATATATTTT. The full variable domain, with the rest looked up from reference TRBV9 and TRBJ1-3, is DSGVTQTPKHLITATGQRVTLRCSPRSGDLSVYWYQQSLDQGLQFLIQYYNGEERAKGNILERFSAQQFPDLHSELNLSSLELGDSALYFCASSHLEHTIYFGEGSWLTVV.

This clonotype showed up many times. The chain uses TRBV20-1 and TRBJ2-5; tentative D call: TRBD1 (5 bases). The CDR3 loop spans 15 amino acids. Germline V gene lookup returns CDR1 DFQATT and CDR2 SNEGSKA (reference sequence). Trimming removed 2 bases at V and 1 base at J, with 14 bases between. The chain's CDR3 is CSARPTIGVQETQYF. The CDR3 DNA is TGCAGTGCTAGACCCACGATAGGGGTCCAAGAGACCCAGTACTTC.

The rearrangement joins TRBV5-5 to TRBJ2-3; 9 bases agree with TRBD1. J lost 4 bases, V lost 4 bases, and 7 bases had no gene match. The germline CDR1 and CDR2 sequences are SGHKS and YYEKEE (reference sequence). The CDR3 loop spans 15 amino acids. CDR3 amino acids: CASSAGTGRPDTQYF. CDR3 in DNA: TGTGCCAGCAGCGCCGGGACAGGGAGGCCAGATACGCAGTATTTT.

This clonotype appeared many times. This chain joins TRBV6-5 and TRBJ1-4; D might be TRBD1 (6 bases). With 5 bases removed from V and 5 bases from J, the gap between germline ends came to 12 bases. CDR3 size: 14 residues. Germline V gene sequence: CDR1 MNHEY, CDR2 SVGAGI. CDR3 in DNA: TGTGCCAGCAGTCAGGACAGCTTGAATGAAAAACTGTTTTTT. As protein: CASSQDSLNEKLFF.

This clonotype was recorded at least ten times. This chain links TRBV4-2 with TRBJ2-7, with D unresolved. The CDR3 length is 15 residues. Trimming removed 1 base from V and 0 bases from J, with 10 bases in between. In germline, CDR1 is LGHNA, CDR2 YNFKEQ. For the CDR3, the DNA is TGTGCCAGCAGCCAAGGGTCTCCTTACTCCTACGAGCAGTACTTC. Protein product: CASSQGSPYSYEQYF.

This clonotype was seen a handful of times. The rearrangement links TRBV18 to TRBJ1-2; 10 positions agree with TRBD1. This CDR3 region has 15 residues. Germline lookup yields CDR1 KGHSH and CDR2 LQKENI. The V and J ends lost 0 bases and 7 bases, in that order; junction bases with no gene match: 5. The CDR3 DNA follows: TGTGCCAGCTCACCACCGGGACAGGGGTACAGTGGCTACACCTTC. This sequence encodes CASSPPGQGYSGYTF.

This clonotype showed up just a few times. In nucleotides, the CDR3 is TGTGCCAGCAGCTCGGACGGTGACATGAACACTGAAGCTTTCTTT. It is translated as CASSSDGDMNTEAFF. The J gene is TRBJ1-1, the V gene TRBV7-9; no reliable D call. Germline lookup yields CDR1 SEHNR and CDR2 FQNEAQ (reference sequence). The CDR3 loop spans 15 amino acids. V was cut by 4 bases and J by 0 bases, with 12 bases left in between.

There are many counts of this clonotype. This rearrangement joins TRBV20-1 to TRBJ1-1; 8 bases line up with TRBD1. Losses at the gene ends were 7 bases for V and 6 bases for J; bases not matched to a gene: 13. Germline V gene lookup returns CDR1 DFQATT and CDR2 SNEGSKA (reference sequence). The CDR3 length is 14 residues. DNA for the CDR3: TGCAGTGTACGGACAGGGTGGCAGGGGGCTGAAGCTTTCTTT. It encodes CSVRTGWQGAEAFF.

This clonotype has ten or more counts. The chain carries TRBV21-1 and TRBJ1-5; whether TRBD1, the table's D call, matches the DNA was not checked. TRBV21-1 is flagged as a pseudogene. The CDR3 consists of 15 residues. The CDR3 sequence is CASTRDGLWNQPQHF. In DNA form, the CDR3 reads TGTGCCAGCACCCGGGACGGACTTTGGAATCAGCCCCAGCATTTT.

This clonotype was counted only a few times. The rearrangement uses TRBV5-5 and TRBJ1-1; a weak D match, TRBD1 (6 bases). V was clipped by 0 bases and J by 3 bases, with 9 bases between them. The CDR3 covers 14 residues. CDR1 is SGHKS, CDR2 YYEKEE, per germline (reference sequence). The CDR3 DNA reads TGTGCCAGCAGCTTGGAGGCAGGGGACACTGAAGCTTTCTTT. It codes for CASSLEAGDTEAFF. Full variable domain (remainder filled in from reference TRBV5-5 and TRBJ1-1): DAGVTQSPTHLIKTRGQQVTLRCSPISGHKSVSWYQQVLGQGPQFIFQYYEKEERGRGNFPDRFSARQFPNYSSELNVNALLLGDSALYLCASSLEAGDTEAFFGQGTRLTVV.

The CDR3 sequence: CSVPGDPDPYEQYF. The DNA for the CDR3 is TGCAGCGTGCCCGGGGACCCTGACCCCTACGAGCAGTACTTC. V and J are TRBV29-1 and TRBJ2-7, with D tentatively TRBD1 or TRBD2 (5 bases each). CDR1 is SQVTM, CDR2 ANQGSEA, per germline. The CDR3 has 14 amino acids. V lost 6 bases, J lost 2 bases, and 17 bases lay in between.

This clonotype was counted ten times or more. The chain couples TRBV5-1 to TRBJ2-3; D ambiguous. V lost 4 bases to trimming and J lost 0 bases, with 9 bases between them. There are 14 residues in the CDR3. Per germline, CDR1 SGHRS and CDR2 YFSETQ. The CDR3 protein is CASSKTTSTDTQYF. CDR3 sequence (DNA): TGCGCCAGCAGCAAGACAACTAGCACAGATACGCAGTATTTT.

This clonotype was counted ten times or more. J is TRBJ1-5 and V is TRBV15; tentatively, D is TRBD1 (5 bases). This CDR3 spans 13 amino acids. The ends were cut back, 6 bases at V and 4 bases at J, with 10 bases in the middle. CDR1 and CDR2 (germline): LNHNV, YYDKDF (reference sequence). CDR3 loop: CATSQGRNQPQHF. In DNA, the CDR3 is TGTGCCACCAGTCAGGGTAGGAATCAGCCCCAGCATTTT. Complete variable domain (other parts from reference TRBV15 and TRBJ1-5): DAMVIQNPRYQVTQFGKPVTLSCSQTLNHNVMYWYQQKSSQAPKLLFHYYDKDFNNEADTPDNFQSRRPNTSFCFLDIRSPGLGDTAMYLCATSQGRNQPQHFGDGTRLSIL.

The table lists this clonotype with many counts. This CDR3 reads CASPRGAPGYGYTF. For the CDR3, the DNA is TGTGCCTCCCCCCGAGGGGCCCCAGGATATGGCTACACCTTC. The V gene is TRBV30, the J gene TRBJ1-2; perhaps TRBD1 as D (5 bases). CDR1 is GTSNPN, CDR2 SVGIG, per germline (reference sequence). V was trimmed by 7 bases and J by 5 bases, leaving 20 bases between them. This CDR3 spans 14 amino acids.

This clonotype was observed at least ten times. V and J are TRBV20-1 and TRBJ1-5, with D perhaps matching TRBD1 (5 bases). Between the trimmed V and J ends, which lost 1 base and 4 bases, there was a span of 14 bases. In germline, CDR1 is DFQATT, CDR2 SNEGSKA (reference sequence). CDR3 length: 15 amino acids. The CDR3 region is CSARVAGLGNQPQHF. The CDR3 coding sequence is TGCAGTGCTAGAGTGGCAGGGCTCGGTAATCAGCCCCAGCATTTT.

This clonotype was counted between two and nine times. The chain employs TRBV14 and TRBJ2-3; D call uncertain. Germline V lookup: CDR1 SGHDN, CDR2 FVKESK. V shed 1 base and J shed 4 bases, with 9 bases lying between them. CDR3 length: 14 amino acids. Here the CDR3 DNA reads TGTGCCAGCAGCCAAGCGAGAACAGCAGATACGCAGTATTTT. It codes for CASSQARTADTQYF.